This is a list of T cell receptor beta chains from one sample in a study of CD8 T cells in ankylosing spondylitis. TCRdb used MiXCR to reprocess the 5' RACE reads, holding one entry per CDR3 protein. The table shows around 300,000 distinct CDR3 sequences, with 9.5% to 13% occurring only once. Sequencing input: blood, either unsorted or a sorted T cell fraction (not recorded which). Receptors were obtained from a female donor with ankylosing spondylitis or in good health (not recorded which). Both conserved end residues are part of each CDR3. The D gene is left open where the match is weak. Clone size is given for some rows only: seen once, a few or many times, or a class if the clone is expanded.

DNA	CDR3	D	size	V	J
TGTGCCAGCAGAATGGAAGAGACCCAGTACTTC	CASRMEETQYF	-	-	TRBV25-1	TRBJ2-5
TGCGCCAGCAGCTTGGCTCAGGGTTCGGGAGATACGCAGTATTTT	CASSLAQGSGDTQYF	-	many	TRBV5-1	TRBJ2-3
TGCGCCAGCAGCTTCTATGACAACACTGAAGCTTTCTTT	CASSFYDNTEAFF	-	-	TRBV5-1	TRBJ1-1
TGCGCCAGCAGCTTGGGGGGGGCCACCACAGATACGCAGTATTTT	CASSLGGATTDTQYF	-	-	TRBV5-1	TRBJ2-3
TGTGCCAGCAGTGCCCGCGTTCCTTTCGAGCAGTACTTC	CASSARVPFEQYF	-	many	TRBV28	TRBJ2-7
TGTGCCAGCAGCGAGCAGACAGGGAACTATGGCTACACCTTC	CASSEQTGNYGYTF	TRBD1	few	TRBV9	TRBJ1-2
TGTGCCAGCAGCTTAGCTAGCGGGGCCCAAGAGACCCAGTACTTC	CASSLASGAQETQYF	TRBD2	few	TRBV7-2	TRBJ2-5
TGTGCCAGCAGCTTGACAGGCCGCCCGTATAATTCACCCCTCCACTTT	CASSLTGRPYNSPLHF	-	-	TRBV12-3/TRBV12-4	TRBJ1-6
TGTGCCAGCAGACTGGGACAGGTCACCGGGGAGCTGTTTTTT	CASRLGQVTGELFF	TRBD1	many	TRBV9	TRBJ2-2
TGCGCCAGCAGCAAAACTAGCGGATCATCCTACGAGCAGTACTTC	CASSKTSGSSYEQYF	TRBD2	many	TRBV5-1	TRBJ2-7